This TCR beta chain is drawn from a study of tumor-infiltrating lymphocytes in primary liver carcinoma. Germline assignment: CDR1 SGHAT and CDR2 FQNNGV. This CDR3 spans 12 amino acids. A primer matching the constant region was used to make TCR beta cDNA from approximately 500 ng of total RNA. Three rounds of nested multiplex PCR with slightly modified ARM-PCR produced TCR beta libraries. With TRBV1-TRBV30 forward primers and a C-beta reverse primer, the first two PCR rounds were run for around 10 cycles each. TCRdb analysed the multiplex PCR reads with MiXCR anew, one entry per CDR3 protein. The table lists about 120,000 distinct CDR3 sequences, less than 80% of them singletons. For each extraction, RNA and DNA were obtained together from about 21-30 mg of unsorted bulk tissue. About this clonotype itself: Mismatch with germline at one junction end may stem from a read error.

The rearrangement uses TRBV11-2 and TRBJ2-3; no clear D gene. The source of this sequence is a woman in her sixties with primary liver carcinoma and hepatitis B virus infection. Sequencing was carried out using liver tumor tissue from sampling region 1. Subset: tumor region T1, superior pole. This chain's CDR3 is CTSSWGSDTQYF. The CDR3 nucleotides are TGTACCAGCAGCTGGGGATCAGATACGCAGTATTTT.